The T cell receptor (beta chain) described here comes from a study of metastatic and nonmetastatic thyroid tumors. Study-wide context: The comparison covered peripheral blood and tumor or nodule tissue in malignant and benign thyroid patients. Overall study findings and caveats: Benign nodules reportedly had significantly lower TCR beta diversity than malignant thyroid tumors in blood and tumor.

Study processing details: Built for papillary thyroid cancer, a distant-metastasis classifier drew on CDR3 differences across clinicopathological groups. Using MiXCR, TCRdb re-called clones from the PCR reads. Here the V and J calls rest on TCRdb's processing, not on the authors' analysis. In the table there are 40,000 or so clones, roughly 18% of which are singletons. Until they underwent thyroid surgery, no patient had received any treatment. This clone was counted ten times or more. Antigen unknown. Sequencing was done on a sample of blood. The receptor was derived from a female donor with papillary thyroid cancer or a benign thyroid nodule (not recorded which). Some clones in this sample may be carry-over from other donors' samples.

The CDR3 is CASSRNSAADTQYF. CDR3 DNA sequence: TGTGCCAGCAGTAGAAATAGCGCGGCAGATACGCAGTATTTT. This chain links TRBV6-1 with TRBJ2-3; weak D call: TRBD2 (5 bases). Trimming shortened V by 5 bases and J by 4 bases, and 13 bases separated the two germline ends. CDR1 is MNHNS and CDR2 is SASEGT in the germline V gene. CDR3 length equals 14 residues.